Ten or more counts support the clone carrying this T cell receptor beta chain. Its antigen is unidentified. This record belongs to a study of T cells in Graves' hyperthyroidism and ophthalmopathy. Study as a whole: The initial diagnosis was the point when peripheral blood was collected, ahead of any treatment.

Recently diagnosed hyperthyroidism of less than 2 months' duration affected patients aged 18 to 65. Researchers amplified the TCR beta CDR3 regions from RNA transcripts. Researchers ran a first-round RT-PCR on the TCR CDR3 using the HTBI primer set. Via MiXCR, TCRdb re-called the multiplex PCR reads, giving one row per CDR3 protein. The table lists under 400,000 distinct CDR3 sequences, 11% to 15% of them singletons. The length of the CDR3 is 15 residues. Trimming left V 4 bases short and J 5 bases short, with 17 bases between. Study-wide results and caveats: Separation of ophthalmopathy from stable hyperthyroidism was achieved by a 13 V-J model. Blood shared most expanded thyroid clonotypes above 0.001.

The sequenced sample was blood. The rearrangement joins TRBV12-3 or TRBV12-4 to TRBJ2-5; D assignment may be TRBD1 or TRBD2 (6 bases each). The TCR was taken from an older woman with Graves' hyperthyroidism. CDR3: CASSSLRGSGETQYF. CDR3 bases: TGTGCCAGCAGTTCCCTTAGGGGGAGCGGGGAGACCCAGTACTTC.